The next 19 T cell receptor beta chains were all read from a single sample in a study of sequential checkpoint blockade in melanoma. Treatment here: randomized to nivolumab then ipilimumab (arm A) or the reverse (arm B). Assay: immunoSEQ multiplex PCR; the TCRdb copy retains only in-frame clones and omits some. The sample carries 40,000 or so clones, 86% recorded once. Sequenced material: CD8+ T cells sorted from blood (inferred from file names), taken from a patient given nivolumab and ipilimumab in sequence. These receptors all come from a human donor with melanoma.

The gene calls are TRBV5-1 and TRBJ2-7; D uncertain. The germline CDR1 and CDR2 sequences are SGHRS and YFSETQ. The germline V and J ends were trimmed by 4 bases and 3 bases, with 14 bases remaining between them. The CDR3 extends over 14 amino acids. Written as DNA, the CDR3 is TGCGCCAGCAGCCCCGGTCTCTTCGGCTACGAGCAGTACTTC. It is translated as CASSPGLFGYEQYF. Full variable domain (outside the CDR3, taken from reference TRBV5-1 and TRBJ2-7): KAGVTQTPRYLIKTRGQQVTLSCSPISGHRSVSWYQQTPGQGLQFLFEYFSETQRNKGNFPGRFSGRQFSNSRSEMNVSTLELGDSALYLCASSPGLFGYEQYFGPGTRLTVT.

The V call is TRBV9, the J call TRBJ1-2, with 11 bases matching TRBD1. Germline V CDR1 and CDR2: SGDLS, YYNGEE. V dropped 3 bases and J dropped 1; count of bases not matched to a gene: 14. The CDR3 runs 19 residues. DNA for the CDR3: TGTGCCAGCAGCGCCGGGACAGGGGGTACCGAAACTAATAACTATGGCTACACCTTC. Its protein is CASSAGTGGTETNNYGYTF.

In its sample, this clone was seen a few times. This sequence joins TRBV9 and TRBJ2-1; D perhaps matches TRBD2 (5 bases). The CDR3 spans 17 residues. The V gene's germline CDR1 is SGDLS and CDR2 YYNGEE. Trimming shortened V by 0 bases and J by 0 bases, and 13 bases separated the two germline ends. The CDR3: CASSVGFDGSSYNEQFF. For the CDR3, the DNA is TGTGCCAGCAGCGTAGGATTTGATGGGAGCTCCTACAATGAGCAGTTCTTC.

This chain connects TRBV6-6 to TRBJ1-5; 9 bases map to TRBD1. V dropped 10 bases and J dropped 2; count of bases not matched to a gene: 3. This CDR3 spans 13 amino acids. The germline V gene encodes CDR1 MNHNY and CDR2 SVGAGI (reference sequence). The CDR3 coding sequence is TGTGCCACCCGACAGGGGGGCAATCAGCCCCAGCATTTT. Protein sequence: CATRQGGNQPQHF.

The chain recombines TRBV4-1 with TRBJ2-7; TRBD2 matches at 10 bases. This CDR3 comprises 15 residues. In germline, CDR1 is MGHRA, CDR2 YSYEKL. V shed 4 bases and J 4 bases; nucleotides not matched to a gene: 7. The CDR3: CASSPSGTSVYEQYF. In DNA form, the CDR3 reads TGCGCCAGCAGCCCGTCCGGGACTAGCGTTTACGAGCAGTACTTC.

The chain recombines TRBV4-1 with TRBJ2-3, with 7 bases matching TRBD1. Trimming cost V 4 bases and J 0 bases; bases outside gene matches: 7. Germline assignment: CDR1 MGHRA and CDR2 YSYEKL. The CDR3 covers 16 residues. The CDR3 loop reads CASSRYTGASTDTQYF. The CDR3 nucleotides read TGCGCCAGCAGCCGTTATACAGGGGCTAGCACAGATACGCAGTATTTT.

The chain is built from TRBV27 and TRBJ2-7; tentative D call: TRBD2 (5 bases). The CDR3 is 15 residues long. The V and J ends lost 8 bases and 3 bases respectively, with 20 bases between them. In germline, CDR1 is MNHEY, CDR2 SMNVEV (reference sequence). For the CDR3, the DNA is TGTGCCAGCCGTAAGGTCGGGGTCGGCGTCTACGAGCAGTACTTC. Its translation: CASRKVGVGVYEQYF.

The chain recombines TRBV27 with TRBJ2-7, with a weak D call TRBD2 (6 bases). Between the trimmed V and J ends, which lost 6 bases and 6 bases, there was a span of 12 bases. The CDR3 is 12 amino acids. Germline CDR1 MNHEY, CDR2 SMNVEV (reference sequence). CDR3 loop: CASSRLGGEQYF. The CDR3 DNA sequence: TGTGCCAGCAGCCGACTCGGGGGCGAGCAGTACTTC.

The gene calls are TRBV7-9 and TRBJ2-7; perhaps TRBD2 as D (5 bases). V was trimmed by 5 bases and J by 4 bases, leaving 18 bases between them. The CDR3 runs 15 residues. Germline V lookup: CDR1 SEHNR, CDR2 FQNEAQ (reference sequence). The CDR3 here is CASSPRANRGYEQYF. The CDR3, as DNA: TGTGCCAGCAGCCCACGGGCGAACCGGGGATACGAGCAGTACTTC.

The genes are TRBV7-9 and TRBJ2-7, with D unresolved. With 3 bases removed from V and 9 bases from J, the gap between germline ends came to 21 bases. CDR3 length: 15 amino acids. From germline, CDR1 is SEHNR and CDR2 FQNEAQ (reference sequence). CDR3 region: CASSFQDFHLFGQYF. In nucleotides, the CDR3 is TGTGCCAGCAGCTTTCAAGACTTTCACCTATTCGGGCAGTACTTC.

This clone was seen a handful of times. The gene calls are TRBV27 and TRBJ2-1; possible D gene TRBD2, 5 bases. The germline CDR1 and CDR2 sequences are MNHEY and SMNVEV (reference sequence). This CDR3 comprises 14 residues. Trimming shortened V by 6 bases and J by 0 bases, and 9 bases separated the two germline ends. CDR3 in DNA: TGTGCCAGCAGCTGGACTGGCTCCTACAATGAGCAGTTCTTC. Protein sequence: CASSWTGSYNEQFF.

This clone was seen only a few times. The chain couples TRBV14 to TRBJ2-5; 7 nucleotides align to TRBD2. V was pared by 0 bases and J by 1 base, with 5 bases of the junction left unmatched. Per the germline V gene, CDR1 is SGHDN and CDR2 is FVKESK. The CDR3 sequence is 16 residues long. CDR3 bases: TGTGCCAGCAGCCAAGATTGGCTAGCGGCCCAAGAGACCCAGTACTTC. Its protein is CASSQDWLAAQETQYF.

This clone showed up just a few times. The chain employs TRBV7-9 and TRBJ2-3; D is possibly TRBD2 (6 bases). The CDR3 runs 14 residues. Germline CDR1 SEHNR, CDR2 FQNEAQ (reference sequence). The V gene lost 2 bases and the J gene lost 4 bases, with 10 bases spanning the gap. This CDR3 reads CASSLRDLPDTQYF. The CDR3 DNA follows: TGTGCCAGCAGCTTAAGGGACTTACCAGATACGCAGTATTTT. Looking up the rest from reference TRBV7-9 and TRBJ2-3 gives the full variable domain: DTGVSQNPRHKITKRGQNVTFRCDPISEHNRLYWYRQTLGQGPEFLTYFQNEAQLEKSRLLSDRFSAERPKGSFSTLEIQRTEQGDSAMYLCASSLRDLPDTQYFGPGTRLTVL.

This clone occurred once. The chain has TRBV18 and TRBJ2-5; weak D call: TRBD1 (6 bases). The germline CDR1 and CDR2 sequences are KGHSH and LQKENI. CDR3 length: 14 residues. Trimming removed 5 bases from V and 5 bases from J, with 15 bases in between. The CDR3 sequence: CASSSPGERETQYF. The CDR3 DNA reads TGTGCCAGCTCAAGCCCAGGGGAGAGGGAGACCCAGTACTTC.

The rearrangement links TRBV28 to TRBJ2-7; 7 positions agree with TRBD1. Germline CDR1 reads MDHEN; CDR2 reads SYDVKM. This CDR3 has 15 residues. J gave up 0 bases and V 4 bases, and 6 bases lay outside the gene matches. The DNA for the CDR3 is TGTGCCAGCAGTTATCCGGACAGGAGCTCCTACGAGCAGTACTTC. Translating gives CASSYPDRSSYEQYF. The full variable domain, with the rest looked up from reference TRBV28 and TRBJ2-7, is DVKVTQSSRYLVKRTGEKVFLECVQDMDHENMFWYRQDPGLGLRLIYFSYDVKMKEKGDIPEGYSVSREKKERFSLILESASTNQTSMYLCASSYPDRSSYEQYFGPGTRLTVT.

Remarks on this clone: The junction differs from germline at one of its ends, possibly a read error. The CDR3 DNA sequence: TGTGCCAGCAGCTTGGAGGCGTCAGGTTCCTACGAGCAGCACTTC. Its protein product is CASSLEASGSYEQHF. The V call is TRBV5-6, the J call TRBJ2-7; D is undetermined. This CDR3 comprises 15 residues. Germline-derived CDR1 and CDR2 are SGHDT and YYEEEE. The full variable domain, its missing parts supplied by reference TRBV5-6 and TRBJ2-7, is DAGVTQSPTHLIKTRGQQVTLRCSPKSGHDTVSWYQQALGQGPQFIFQYYEEEERQRGNFPDRFSGHQFPNYSSELNVNALLLGDSALYLCASSLEASGSYEQHFGPGTRLTVT.

The CDR3: CASSLSSDYEQYF. The CDR3 bases are TGTGCCAGCAGTTTAAGCAGCGACTACGAGCAGTACTTC. V and J are TRBV28 and TRBJ2-7; D unresolved. Trimming left V 2 bases short and J 3 bases short, with 8 bases between. Per germline, CDR1 MDHEN and CDR2 SYDVKM. This CDR3 is 13 amino acids long.

CDR3 in amino acids: CASSISSGFNQPQHF. The CDR3 nucleotides read TGTGCCAGTAGTATAAGTTCAGGGTTCAATCAGCCCCAGCATTTT. The rearrangement links TRBV19 to TRBJ1-5; D perhaps matches TRBD1 (5 bases). Germline lookup yields CDR1 LNHDA and CDR2 SQIVND (reference sequence). This CDR3 comprises 15 residues. V gave up 2 bases and J gave up 3 bases, with 11 bases separating them.

This rearrangement joins TRBV5-4 to TRBJ2-7; 7 bases fit TRBD2. CDR1 and CDR2 from the germline V gene are SGHNT and YYREEE (reference sequence). The CDR3 is 16 amino acids. V gave up 0 bases and J gave up 3 bases; unmatched junction bases: 9. CDR3 sequence: CASSLGAGVSGYEQYF. The CDR3, as DNA: TGTGCCAGCAGCTTGGGCGCGGGAGTCTCGGGCTACGAGCAGTACTTC.